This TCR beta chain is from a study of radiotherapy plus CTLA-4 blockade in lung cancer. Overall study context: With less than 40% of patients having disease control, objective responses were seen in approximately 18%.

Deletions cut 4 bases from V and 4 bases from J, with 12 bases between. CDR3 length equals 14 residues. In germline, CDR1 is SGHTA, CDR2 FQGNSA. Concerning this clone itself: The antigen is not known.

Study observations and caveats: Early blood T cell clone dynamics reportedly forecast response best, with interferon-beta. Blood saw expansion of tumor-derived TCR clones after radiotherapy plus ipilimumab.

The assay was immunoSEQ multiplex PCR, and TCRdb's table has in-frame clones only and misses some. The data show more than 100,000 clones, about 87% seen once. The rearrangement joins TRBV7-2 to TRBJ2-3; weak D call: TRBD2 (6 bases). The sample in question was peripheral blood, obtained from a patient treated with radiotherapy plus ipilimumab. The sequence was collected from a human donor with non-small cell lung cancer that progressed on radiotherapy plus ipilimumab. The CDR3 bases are TGTGCCAGCAGCTGGGGGGTAGTATCAGATACGCAGTATTTT. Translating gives CASSWGVVSDTQYF.